This entry lists 23 T cell receptor beta chains sequenced from one sample in a study of beta chain features in type 1 diabetes. Investigators reverse transcribed all isolated RNA, so they sequenced expressed TCRB transcripts. Using immunoSEQ multiplex PCR, the repertoire was profiled, and TCRdb retains in-frame clones only, with some absent. This table holds about 240,000 clones, 27% found once. The sequenced sample was central memory CD4+ T cells from blood. The receptors come from a man younger than 45 in good health.

This sequence joins TRBV5-4 and TRBJ2-1, with a tentative D call TRBD1 (6 bases). Trimming shortened V by 2 bases and J by 0 bases, and 9 bases separated the two germline ends. Germline CDR1 SGHNT, CDR2 YYREEE (reference sequence). The CDR3 runs to 15 residues. CDR3 in amino acids: CASSLQGFSYNEQFF. The CDR3 region has the DNA TGTGCCAGCAGCTTACAGGGTTTCTCCTACAATGAGCAGTTCTTC.

The chain links TRBV10-1 to TRBJ2-5; D is ambiguous. Trimming pared 3 bases from V and 2 bases from J, leaving 4 bases between. Germline V gene lookup returns CDR1 WNHNN and CDR2 SYGVQD (reference sequence). The CDR3 length is 12 residues. The CDR3 coding sequence is TGCGCCAGCAGTGACCTACAAGAGACCCAGTACTTC. Its protein product is CASSDLQETQYF.

The chain links TRBV29-1 to TRBJ2-3; 8 bases align to TRBD2. From germline, CDR1 is SQVTM and CDR2 ANQGSEA. CDR3 length: 15 residues. The V segment lost 1 base and the J segment 4 bases; nucleotides outside the gene matches: 7. In DNA form, the CDR3 reads TGCAGCGTTGAAGGCGTCGGGAGGGCCTCAGATACGCAGTATTTT. Its protein product is CSVEGVGRASDTQYF.

CDR3 sequence: CACETGSGQPQHF. In DNA form, the CDR3 reads TGTGCCTGTGAGACGGGCTCGGGTCAGCCCCAGCATTTT. The chain has TRBV30 and TRBJ1-5; no firm D call. The V end lost 6 bases, the J end lost 6 bases, and 15 bases lay between the germline ends. Germline CDR1 GTSNPN, CDR2 SVGIG (reference sequence). This CDR3 contains 13 residues.

This chain links TRBV11-2 with TRBJ2-1, with D perhaps matching TRBD2 (6 bases). Trimming left V 5 bases short and J 10 bases short, with 15 bases between. Germline V lookup: CDR1 SGHAT, CDR2 FQNNGV. This CDR3 has 13 residues. CDR3 sequence: CASSPTEGLEQFF. CDR3 sequence (DNA): TGTGCCAGCAGCCCCACGGAAGGACTAGAGCAGTTCTTC.

This chain uses TRBV2 with TRBJ1-2, with TRBD1 identical over 11 bases. The V gene's germline CDR1 is SNHLY and CDR2 FYNNEI. CDR3 length: 17 residues. V was pared by 8 bases and J by 4 bases, with 15 bases of the junction left unmatched. CDR3 DNA: TGTGCCAGCCAAGCTGGAGGACAGGGGGCGCTTGGCTATGGCTACACCTTC. Its translation is CASQAGGQGALGYGYTF.

This clone was picked up a small number of times. DNA of the CDR3: TGTGCCAGCACCATTAGCGGGAGCTCCTACAATGAGCAGTTCTTC. Its translation is CASTISGSSYNEQFF. The chain carries TRBV11-2 and TRBJ2-1, with 9 bases aligning to TRBD2. This CDR3 spans 15 amino acids. V lost 7 bases, J lost 0 bases, and 4 bases stayed unmatched. Per germline, CDR1 SGHAT and CDR2 FQNNGV.

V gene TRBV27 combines with J gene TRBJ2-7; 8 bases are shared with TRBD1. The CDR3 is 15 amino acids. Germline V lookup: CDR1 MNHEY, CDR2 SMNVEV (reference sequence). The V and J ends lost 4 bases and 3 bases, in that order; junction bases with no gene match: 8. CDR3: CASSYTKDRVYEQYF. The CDR3 DNA sequence: TGTGCCAGCAGTTACACTAAGGACAGGGTCTACGAGCAGTACTTC.

The chain joins TRBV9 to TRBJ2-6, with D possibly matching TRBD1 (5 bases). The V end lost 2 bases, the J end lost 4 bases, and 13 bases lay between the germline ends. The CDR3 is made up of 16 amino acids. Looked up from germline, CDR1 is SGDLS and CDR2 is YYNGEE. CDR3 sequence: CASSVGRRSGANVLTF. The CDR3 DNA follows: TGTGCCAGCAGCGTGGGGCGACGGTCAGGGGCCAACGTCCTGACTTTC.

The rearrangement uses TRBV2 and TRBJ2-3; the match to TRBD2 covers 7 bases. Germline V gene lookup returns CDR1 SNHLY and CDR2 FYNNEI. V lost 1 base, J lost 2 bases, and 3 bases stayed unmatched. The CDR3 has 15 residues. DNA for the CDR3: TGTGCCAGCAGTGAAGGAGCGGGAAACACAGATACGCAGTATTTT. Protein product: CASSEGAGNTDTQYF.

This clone has ten or more counts. The genes are TRBV7-9 and TRBJ1-1; maybe TRBD1 (5 bases). In germline, CDR1 is SEHNR, CDR2 FQNEAQ (reference sequence). The CDR3 runs 13 residues. Trimming pared 5 bases from V and 6 bases from J, leaving 13 bases between. CDR3 residues: CASSPTRDAEAFF. The CDR3 nucleotides are TGTGCCAGCAGCCCTACCCGGGACGCTGAAGCTTTCTTT.

About this clone: The same CDR3 also results from other DNA sequences found in this sample. The J gene is TRBJ2-7, the V gene TRBV18; D gene ambiguous. The CDR3 sequence is 13 residues long. The germline CDR1 and CDR2 sequences are KGHSH and LQKENI. The V and J ends lost 3 bases and 4 bases respectively, with 10 bases between them. CDR3 DNA: TGTGCCAGCTCACCGGGCCCCGGTTACGAGCAGTACTTC. Translation: CASSPGPGYEQYF.

This chain joins TRBV20-1 and TRBJ2-3; D uncertain. Trimming pared 3 bases from V and 2 bases from J, leaving 3 bases between. Per the germline V gene, CDR1 is DFQATT and CDR2 is SNEGSKA (reference sequence). The CDR3 runs 11 residues. The CDR3, as DNA: TGCAGTGCTAGGTTCACAGATACGCAGTATTTT. This codes for CSARFTDTQYF.

V and J are TRBV6-6 and TRBJ2-7, with a possible D match to TRBD2 (5 bases). Trimming left V 0 bases short and J 3 bases short, with 6 bases between. The CDR3 runs 13 residues. Germline values: CDR1 MNHNY, CDR2 SVGAGI (reference sequence). CDR3 sequence: CASSYSGSYEQYF. CDR3 in DNA: TGTGCCAGCAGTTACTCGGGGAGCTACGAGCAGTACTTC.

Note on this clone: This sequence may be a read error, since a much larger clone differs from it by one base. The chain employs TRBV19 and TRBJ2-3; no reliable D call. The CDR3 length is 17 residues. With 1 base removed from V and 1 base from J, the gap between germline ends came to 15 bases. Germline assignment: CDR1 LNHDA and CDR2 SQIVND (reference sequence). The chain's CDR3 is CASSIASLLSGTDTQYF. DNA of the CDR3: TGTGCCAGTAGTATAGCGTCGCTGCTTAGTGGCACAGATACGCAGTATTTT.

A few counts support this clone. The rearrangement joins TRBV6-5 to TRBJ1-1; the D gene is possibly TRBD1 (5 bases). Trimming left V 7 bases short and J 3 bases short, with 12 bases between. The CDR3 runs to 13 residues. Germline V gives CDR1 MNHEY, CDR2 SVGAGI. The CDR3 region has the DNA TGTGCCAGCAATTGGGGACTCCACACTGAAGCTTTCTTT. This sequence encodes CASNWGLHTEAFF.

This clone was found a few times. CDR3 nucleotides: TGTGCCTGGAGTGGAGGGGCGAGGGGCTACACCTTC. Translating it yields CAWSGGARGYTF. The rearrangement uses TRBV30 and TRBJ1-2; tentatively, D is TRBD1 (5 bases). The CDR3 contains 12 residues. The V end was cut by 1 base, the J end by 8 bases, with 11 bases between. Per the germline V gene, CDR1 is GTSNPN and CDR2 is SVGIG (reference sequence).

This chain links TRBV6-1 with TRBJ1-6; tentatively, D is TRBD1 (5 bases). Trimming took 1 base from V and 8 from J, leaving 12 bases between them. CDR3 size: 15 residues. The germline V gene encodes CDR1 MNHNS and CDR2 SASEGT. The CDR3 region has the DNA TGTGCCAGCAGTGAAGTCAGGGCAGGAGATTCACCCCTCCACTTT. It is translated as CASSEVRAGDSPLHF.

On this clone: A far larger clone lies a single base away; this is likely a read error. This rearrangement joins TRBV30 to TRBJ2-7; tentative D call: TRBD1 (6 bases). Trimming pared 2 bases from V and 1 base from J, leaving 9 bases between. Germline CDR1 and CDR2: GTSNPN and SVGIG (reference sequence). The CDR3 extends over 13 amino acids. CDR3 sequence (DNA): TGTGCCTGGAGTACCAGGGGTTCCTACGAGCAGTACTTC. Its protein product is CAWSTRGSYEQYF.

The chain links TRBV2 to TRBJ2-7, with 9 bases fitting TRBD1. Per germline, CDR1 SNHLY and CDR2 FYNNEI. V lost 11 bases and J lost 3; bases outside the gene matches: 11. CDR3 size: 14 residues. The CDR3 sequence is CAGMPQGQGYEQYF. As DNA, the CDR3 is TGTGCCGGAATGCCTCAGGGACAGGGCTACGAGCAGTACTTC. Combining the CDR3 with reference TRBV2 and TRBJ2-7 gives the whole variable domain EPEVTQTPSHQVTQMGQEVILRCVPISNHLYFYWYRQILGQKVEFLVSFYNNEISEKSEIFDDQFSVERPDGSNFTLKIRSTKLEDSAMYFCAGMPQGQGYEQYFGPGTRLTVT.

The chain carries TRBV30 and TRBJ2-7; perhaps TRBD1 as D (6 bases). Trimming removed 4 bases at V and 5 bases at J, with 18 bases between. Germline V gene lookup returns CDR1 GTSNPN and CDR2 SVGIG (reference sequence). This CDR3 comprises 14 residues. CDR3 sequence reads: CAWKPQGKAHEQYF. CDR3 nucleotides: TGTGCCTGGAAGCCCCAGGGGAAGGCCCACGAGCAGTACTTC.

This clone turned up a few times. The V gene is TRBV5-1, the J gene TRBJ1-1, with D tentatively TRBD1 (5 bases). V was clipped by 4 bases and J by 3 bases, with 16 bases between them. The germline V gene has CDR1 SGHRS and CDR2 YFSETQ. This CDR3 is 15 amino acids long. In DNA form, the CDR3 reads TGCGCCAGCAGCAGGAGCACAGGAGGGGACACTGAAGCTTTCTTT. It yields the protein CASSRSTGGDTEAFF.

The table lists this clone with a few counts. This rearrangement joins TRBV7-9 to TRBJ2-7; D not resolved. The V end lost 5 bases, the J end lost 4 bases, and 18 bases lay between the germline ends. From germline, CDR1 is SEHNR and CDR2 FQNEAQ (reference sequence). This CDR3 has 15 residues. The chain's CDR3 is CASSPLGSFLYEQYF. The CDR3 DNA follows: TGTGCCAGCAGCCCTCTGGGATCTTTTTTATACGAGCAGTACTTC.